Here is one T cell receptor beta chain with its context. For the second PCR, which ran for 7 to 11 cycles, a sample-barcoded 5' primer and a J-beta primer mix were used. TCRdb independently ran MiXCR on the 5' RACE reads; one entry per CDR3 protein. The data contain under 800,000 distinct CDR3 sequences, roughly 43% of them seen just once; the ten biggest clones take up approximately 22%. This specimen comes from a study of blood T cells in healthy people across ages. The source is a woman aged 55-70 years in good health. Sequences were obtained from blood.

Here the CDR3 reads CASSLREHLNEQFF. The CDR3 region has the DNA TGTGCCAGCAGCCTACGCGAGCACCTCAATGAGCAGTTCTTC. The chain joins TRBV7-2 to TRBJ2-1, with unresolved D. CDR1 and CDR2 from the germline V gene are SGHTA and FQGNSA. V lost 5 bases, J lost 6 bases, and 14 bases lay in between. This CDR3 has 14 residues.